The rows below give T cell receptor beta chains drawn from one sample of a study of naive and memory T cell subsets. TCRdb re-derived calls from the UMI-ligation and nested PCR reads in MiXCR, one entry per CDR3 protein. The top ten hold around 20% of the sample, which has tens of thousands of distinct CDR3 sequences, about 14% seen once. The sequencing input was effector memory CD4+ T cells from blood. The receptors originated from a human donor in good health. Both conserved end residues are part of each CDR3. Fields, in order: clone size, V gene, J gene, D gene, CDR3 DNA, CDR3 protein. D genes are given only for firm matches. Part of the rows lack a size; the others show once, few, many or a class for expanded clones.

.,TRBV6-2/TRBV6-3,TRBJ2-4,.,TGTGCCAGCAGTGACTCGCGGGACATTCAGTACTTC,CASSDSRDIQYF
many,TRBV4-1,TRBJ2-5,TRBD1,TGCGCCAGCAGTCGACAGGGGGGTCTAGAGACCCAGTACTTC,CASSRQGGLETQYF
.,TRBV14,TRBJ2-1,.,TGTGCCAGCAGCCAAATAGGGACCCTCAATGAGCAGTTCTTC,CASSQIGTLNEQFF
many,TRBV6-1,TRBJ1-5,.,TGTGCCAGCAGTGAATGGAGAGGGGATCAGCCCCAGCATTTT,CASSEWRGDQPQHF
.,TRBV6-5,TRBJ2-1,.,TGTGCCAGCAGATCCTCTGGGGTGTCCTCCTACAATGAGCAGTTCTTC,CASRSSGVSSYNEQFF
.,TRBV12-3/TRBV12-4,TRBJ2-3,.,TGTGCCAGCAGCCCAGGGATTTTTCAGGAAATCTTAACAGATACGCAGTATTTT,CASSPGIFQEILTDTQYF
many,TRBV12-3/TRBV12-4,TRBJ2-5,TRBD2,TGTGCCAGCCTCCTAGCGGGAGTGGGAGAGACCCAGTACTTC,CASLLAGVGETQYF
.,TRBV16,TRBJ2-2,.,TGTGCCAGCAGCCAATCACAGGGGAACACCGGGGAGCTGTTTTTT,CASSQSQGNTGELFF
.,TRBV14,TRBJ2-3,TRBD1,TGTGCCAGCAGCCTAGCCCCGACAGGGCGGACAGATACGCAGTATTTT,CASSLAPTGRTDTQYF
.,TRBV25-1,TRBJ2-3,.,.,CAVARGTDTRYF
few,TRBV10-3,TRBJ2-3,.,TGTGCCATCAGTGCGCAACTCCTAGGGGATACGCAGTATTTT,CAISAQLLGDTQYF
few,TRBV20-1,TRBJ2-2,TRBD2,TGCAGTGCCCGGCGGGAGGTGGGCACCGGGGAGCTGTTTTTT,CSARREVGTGELFF
.,TRBV20-1,TRBJ2-6,TRBD1,TGCAGTGCTCGACAGGGGGCGGCTGGGGCCAACGTCCTGACTTTC,CSARQGAAGANVLTF
few,TRBV12-3/TRBV12-4,TRBJ2-2,TRBD2,TGTGCCAGCACGGATTTCGCTAGCGGCACCGGGGAGCTGTTTTTT,CASTDFASGTGELFF
few,TRBV9,TRBJ2-2,.,TGTGCCAGCAGCGTAGCGCAGGGTGGAGGCGGGGAGCTGTTTTTT,CASSVAQGGGGELFF
many,TRBV10-2,TRBJ2-1,.,TGCGCCAGCAGTGAGTCACCCTATCTAGCCCCCCACCTTCACAATGAGCAGTTCTTC,CASSESPYLAPHLHNEQFF
many,TRBV27,TRBJ2-7,.,TGTGCCAGCAGCCTTACACTGGGGACCTCGCAGTACTTC,CASSLTLGTSQYF
many,TRBV10-3,TRBJ2-3,TRBD2,TGTGCCATCAGCGGAATGGAGGGAGGGAAGGTTGCATCCTTCACAGATACGCAGTATTTT,CAISGMEGGKVASFTDTQYF
.,TRBV29-1,TRBJ2-1,.,TGCAGCGTATCGGGACTCCCCGGGCAGTTGTACAATGAGCAGTTCTTC,CSVSGLPGQLYNEQFF
many,TRBV12-3/TRBV12-4,TRBJ2-2,TRBD1,TGTGCCAGCAGTTCTGGGACAGGGGCAAGAGTGGGCACCGGGGAGCTGTTTTTT,CASSSGTGARVGTGELFF
medium-sized,TRBV7-2,TRBJ1-4,.,TGTGCCAGCAGCCCTCAAACGGGGACCCTTACCCAAAAACTGTTTTTT,CASSPQTGTLTQKLFF
many,TRBV20-1,TRBJ2-3,TRBD1,TGCAGTGCCATGGACAGGGTAACAGATACGCAGTATTTT,CSAMDRVTDTQYF
.,TRBV4-1,TRBJ2-7,TRBD1,TGCGCCAGCAGCCGCTCCTTTGGGCCGGGACAGGGGGGCCCCTACGAGCAGTACTTC,CASSRSFGPGQGGPYEQYF